Listed below are T cell receptor beta chains from one sample, sequenced in a study of cytomegalovirus exposure and HLA in healthy donors. The table came from immunoSEQ multiplex PCR; TCRdb's copy has only in-frame clones and leaves some out. The table has 150,000 to 200,000 clones, about 79% seen once; the top ten hold around 1.5%. The source material was PBMCs. These receptors were taken from a young man in good health and CMV-seronegative. Each CDR3 is given with its conserved first and last residue. A D gene is named only where the DNA matches it firmly. A row's size may be missing; if present it is once, few, many or a size class.

NA	NA	TRBV7-9	15	TRBJ2-3	TGTGCCAGCAGCTTACTCGCGGGAAGCACAGATACGCAGTATTTT	CASSLLAGSTDTQYF
NA	NA	TRBV12-5	13	TRBJ2-3	TGTGCTAGTGGTGCCCCAGGGGACGACACGCAGTATTTT	CASGAPGDDTQYF
NA	NA	TRBV5-5	14	TRBJ1-2	TGTGCCAGCAGCTTGCCACCAGGGGTCTATGGCTACACCTTC	CASSLPPGVYGYTF
NA	once	TRBV9	15	TRBJ2-1	TGTGCCAGCAGCGTAGGGGCAGGCTCCTACAATGAGCAGTTCTTC	CASSVGAGSYNEQFF
TRBD1	NA	TRBV7-9	17	TRBJ1-6	TGTTCCAGCAGCTCTTCATTCGACAGGGCCGTCAATTCACCCCTCCACTTT	CSSSSSFDRAVNSPLHF
NA	NA	TRBV7-9	14	TRBJ1-4	TGTGCCAGCAGCTTACCCAGGGCGAATGAAAAACTGTTTTTT	CASSLPRANEKLFF
TRBD2	once	TRBV10-3	14	TRBJ2-7	TGTGCATCCGCGCCGGGCCAGCGGGGGAATGAGCAGTACTTC	CASAPGQRGNEQYF
TRBD1	NA	TRBV6-6	14	TRBJ1-4	TGTGCCAGCAGTTATCGACAGGGAGCTGAAAAACTGTTTTTT	CASSYRQGAEKLFF
TRBD1	NA	TRBV25-1	14	TRBJ2-5	TGTGCCAGCAGTGCACAGGGGGCGGTTGGGACCCAGTACTTC	CASSAQGAVGTQYF
NA	NA	TRBV11-3	17	TRBJ1-6	TGTGCCAGCAGCCTAGTCGGAGGTGAAGCGCCCAATTCACCCCTCCACTTT	CASSLVGGEAPNSPLHF
TRBD1	few	TRBV7-2	15	TRBJ2-3	TGTGCCAGCAGCGTGGACAGGGCTTCCACAGATACGCAGTATTTT	CASSVDRASTDTQYF
TRBD2	NA	TRBV5-6	14	TRBJ2-3	TGTGCCAGCAGCTTGGTCGGGAGGACAGATACGCAGTATTTT	CASSLVGRTDTQYF
NA	NA	TRBV15	13	TRBJ1-2	TGTGCCACCAGCAGAGATCCAGGGGCTGGCTACACCTTC	CATSRDPGAGYTF
TRBD2	NA	TRBV5-1	15	TRBJ2-3	TGCGCCAGCAGCCAAGGGACTAGCGTCACAGATACGCAGTATTTT	CASSQGTSVTDTQYF
NA	NA	TRBV20-1	11	TRBJ2-1	TGCAGTGCTAGGGGGAGCTATGAGCAGTTCTTC	CSARGSYEQFF
TRBD1	NA	TRBV9	14	TRBJ2-7	TGTGCCAGCAGCTTCCGGACAGGGGCCTACGAGCAGTACTTC	CASSFRTGAYEQYF
NA	NA	TRBV4-1	13	TRBJ2-1	TGCGCCAGCAGCCAAGGGTTGGCCGTTGAGCAGTTCTTC	CASSQGLAVEQFF
NA	NA	TRBV7-2	14	TRBJ1-5	TGTGCCAGCAGCCTGACTATCCCCAATCAGCCCCAGCATTTT	CASSLTIPNQPQHF
TRBD1	NA	TRBV28	15	TRBJ1-3	TGTGCCAGCAGTCTCCCGACAGGGGGGAGAAACACCATATATTTT	CASSLPTGGRNTIYF
TRBD1	NA	TRBV5-1	13	TRBJ1-2	TGCGCCAGCAGCCGGGACAGCAGAAATGGCTACACCTTC	CASSRDSRNGYTF
TRBD1	NA	TRBV30	15	TRBJ1-5	TGTGCCTGGAGTGGCCCTGGGACAGAAAATCAGCCCCAGCATTTT	CAWSGPGTENQPQHF
NA	NA	TRBV27	14	TRBJ2-1	TGTGCCAGCAGTTTATTAGGGGGAGTCGATGAGCAGTTCTTC	CASSLLGGVDEQFF
TRBD1	few	TRBV7-9	16	TRBJ2-7	TGTGCCAGCAGCTTAATTGGCGGCAGGGGGTCTGACGAGCAGTACTTC	CASSLIGGRGSDEQYF
TRBD2	NA	TRBV7-6	15	TRBJ2-3	TGTGCCAGCAGCTTAGGGACTAGCAATGCAGATACGCAGTATTTT	CASSLGTSNADTQYF
NA	few	TRBV19	14	TRBJ1-5	TGTGCCAGTAGTATAGACGGGACTAATCAGCCCCAGCATTTT	CASSIDGTNQPQHF
NA	NA	TRBV28	15	TRBJ2-1	TGTGCCAGCAGTTTATCCCCCAGCTCCTACAATGAGCAGTTCTTC	CASSLSPSSYNEQFF
NA	NA	TRBV4-1	17	TRBJ2-3	TGCGCCAGCAGCCAACCTCTTGAGGGAACGGGCACAGATACGCAGTATTTT	CASSQPLEGTGTDTQYF
TRBD1	NA	TRBV2	14	TRBJ1-6	TGTGCCAGCAGTGTCGGACAGGGCAATTCACCCCTCCACTTT	CASSVGQGNSPLHF
NA	few	TRBV9	14	TRBJ1-2	TGTGCCAGCAGCCCAGGCTCCTCGGGATATGGCTACACCTTC	CASSPGSSGYGYTF
NA	few	TRBV27	14	TRBJ2-7	TGTGCCAGCAGCAAGGGGGGGGGCTCTTACGAGCAGTACTTC	CASSKGGGSYEQYF
NA	NA	TRBV7-2	16	TRBJ2-7	TGTGCCAGCAGCTCCAAACTAGCCCACTTATCCTACGAGCAGTACTTC	CASSSKLAHLSYEQYF
TRBD1	NA	TRBV7-2	16	TRBJ1-3	TGTGCCAGCAGCTCACAGGGGGTTTTCTCTGGAAACACCATATATTTT	CASSSQGVFSGNTIYF
TRBD1	NA	TRBV20-1	11	TRBJ1-2	TGCAGCGCTACAGGGGAGAGTGGCTACACCTTC	CSATGESGYTF
NA	NA	TRBV30	18	TRBJ1-5	TGTGCCTGGAGCGGCGCCTGGGCGGGCTTGTTGAGCAATCAGCCCCAGCATTTT	CAWSGAWAGLLSNQPQHF
TRBD2	NA	TRBV10-3	13	TRBJ2-5	TGTGCCATCAGCCTCCGGGGGGGAGAGACCCAGTACTTC	CAISLRGGETQYF
NA	few	TRBV28	16	TRBJ1-5	TGTGCCAGCAGTTCTCCTCACCGGGGAGACAATCAGCCCCAGCATTTT	CASSSPHRGDNQPQHF
TRBD1	NA	TRBV5-4	14	TRBJ1-2	TGTGCCAGCAGCTTGACAGGGGTTGTCTATGGCTACACCTTC	CASSLTGVVYGYTF
TRBD2	NA	TRBV7-3	17	TRBJ2-2	TGTGCCAGCAGCCCCCGCGGGACTAGCGGGGGGCCCGGGGAGCTGTTTTTT	CASSPRGTSGGPGELFF
NA	few	TRBV5-1	17	TRBJ1-4	TGCGCCAGCAGCATAGGAGGGTCGGGAACGACTAATGAAAAACTGTTTTTT	CASSIGGSGTTNEKLFF
TRBD2	NA	TRBV4-2	16	TRBJ2-1	TGTGCCAGCAGCCAAGAGGCTAGCGGGGGGAGCGATGAGCAGTTCTTC	CASSQEASGGSDEQFF
NA	few	TRBV19	15	TRBJ2-2	TGTGCCAGTAGTATAGCACGGGTTGCCACCGGGGAGCTGTTTTTT	CASSIARVATGELFF
NA	NA	TRBV6-1	16	TRBJ2-4	TGTGCCAGCAGTGACCCCGTAGAGGGTGCCAAAAACATTCAGTACTTC	CASSDPVEGAKNIQYF
NA	NA	TRBV7-2	16	TRBJ2-2	TGTGCCAGCACCCACGGCGGGACAGCCAACACCGGGGAGCTGTTTTTT	CASTHGGTANTGELFF
NA	NA	TRBV5-6	13	TRBJ2-5	TGTGCCAGCACCCACAGGGACCAAGAGACCCAGTACTTC	CASTHRDQETQYF
NA	NA	TRBV7-9	15	TRBJ1-1	TGTGCCAGCAGGGAAGCCGGGACTGTTATGTTGGGAGCTTTCTTT	CASREAGTVMLGAFF
NA	NA	TRBV5-1	14	TRBJ1-6	TGCGCCAGCAGCTTGGCCGGGACAAATTCACCCCTCCACTTT	CASSLAGTNSPLHF